This is a list of T cell receptor beta chains from one sample in a study of blood T cell repertoires in COVID-19. The assay was immunoSEQ multiplex PCR, and TCRdb's table has in-frame clones only and misses some. The sample lists roughly 77,000 clones, about nine tenths occurring once. The sample comprised peripheral blood. The receptors were gathered from a human donor in a cohort sampled during active COVID-19. CDR3s include the opening cysteine and the closing phenylalanine or tryptophan. D genes are given only for firm matches. Clone size appears in some rows only: once, few, many, or a class for an expanded clone.

CDR3 protein | CDR3 DNA | V gene | clone size | CDR3 length | D gene | J gene
CASSQGTGESYEQYF | TGTGCCAGCAGCCAAGGGACAGGGGAGTCCTACGAGCAGTACTTC | TRBV11-1 | NA | 15 | TRBD1 | TRBJ2-7
CASTAGFGSVNTEAFF | TGTGCCAGCACTGCAGGGTTCGGGAGCGTGAACACTGAAGCTTTCTTT | TRBV2 | NA | 16 | NA | TRBJ1-1
CASSPGQGFDEQFF | TGTGCCAGCTCACCGGGACAGGGGTTCGATGAGCAGTTCTTC | TRBV18 | NA | 14 | TRBD1 | TRBJ2-1
CASRTGPGGYTF | TGTGCCAGCAGGACAGGGCCGGGTGGCTACACCTTC | TRBV12-3/TRBV12-4 | NA | 12 | TRBD1 | TRBJ1-2
CASVVAVNTEAFF | TGTGCCAGCGTCGTGGCAGTGAACACTGAAGCTTTCTTT | TRBV6-5 | NA | 13 | NA | TRBJ1-1
CASSQGQEPYEQYF | TGTGCCAGCAGCCAGGGACAGGAGCCGTACGAGCAGTACTTC | TRBV3-1/TRBV3-2 | NA | 14 | TRBD1 | TRBJ2-7
CATSRDAAVSYEQYF | TGTGCCACCAGCAGAGACGCAGCGGTTTCCTACGAGCAGTACTTC | TRBV15 | NA | 15 | NA | TRBJ2-7
CASSPGSEQFF | TGTGCCAGCAGCCCCGGGAGCGAGCAGTTCTTC | TRBV7-9 | NA | 11 | NA | TRBJ2-1
CASSPLSFAGGGHTDTQYF | TGTGCCAGCTCACCACTGTCTTTTGCCGGGGGGGGACACACAGATACGCAGTATTTT | TRBV18 | NA | 19 | TRBD2 | TRBJ2-3
CAWGTSGSQETQYF | TGTGCCTGGGGGACTAGTGGAAGCCAAGAGACCCAGTACTTC | TRBV30 | NA | 14 | TRBD2 | TRBJ2-5
CASDNRGREETQYF | TGTGCCAGCGATAACAGGGGGCGCGAGGAGACCCAGTACTTC | TRBV7-6 | NA | 14 | TRBD1 | TRBJ2-5
CAWSVEGDSNQPQHF | TGTGCCTGGAGTGTGGAGGGAGATAGCAATCAGCCCCAGCATTTT | TRBV30 | NA | 15 | NA | TRBJ1-5
CASSLASFAGGASGGNTIYF | TGTGCCAGCAGCTTGGCCAGTTTCGCAGGAGGGGCCAGCGGTGGAAACACCATATATTTT | TRBV5-5 | NA | 20 | NA | TRBJ1-3
CASSRAGGSTDTQYF | TGTGCCAGCAGCCGTGCGGGCGGTAGCACAGATACGCAGTATTTT | TRBV7-3 | few | 15 | NA | TRBJ2-3
CATSRGFQGAGNEQFF | TGTGCCACCAGCAGAGGTTTCCAGGGGGCGGGGAATGAGCAGTTCTTC | TRBV15 | NA | 16 | TRBD1 | TRBJ2-1
CASSLSAGMNQPQHF | TGTGCCAGCAGCTTATCGGCAGGGATGAATCAGCCCCAGCATTTT | TRBV7-2 | once | 15 | NA | TRBJ1-5
CASSDQYSNQPQHF | TGTGCCAGCAGTGATCAGTATAGCAATCAGCCCCAGCATTTT | TRBV2 | NA | 14 | NA | TRBJ1-5
CASSWGAGGPYNEQFF | TGTGCCAGCAGCTGGGGAGCGGGAGGGCCTTACAATGAGCAGTTCTTC | TRBV11-2 | NA | 16 | TRBD2 | TRBJ2-1
CASSKSPGQGSSPLHF | TGCGCCAGCAGCAAAAGCCCGGGACAGGGTAGTTCACCCCTCCACTTT | TRBV5-1 | NA | 16 | TRBD1 | TRBJ1-6
CAWSGEEHQPQHF | TGTGCCTGGAGTGGTGAGGAGCATCAGCCCCAGCATTTT | TRBV30 | NA | 13 | NA | TRBJ1-5
CATGTYLNTEAFF | TGTGCGACCGGGACATACTTGAACACTGAAGCTTTCTTT | TRBV19 | NA | 13 | NA | TRBJ1-1
CASSDQGDDGYTF | TGTGCCAGCAGTGACCAGGGGGACGATGGCTACACCTTC | TRBV6-4 | NA | 13 | TRBD1 | TRBJ1-2
CAWRPSGNTEAFF | TGTGCCTGGAGACCTTCGGGGAACACTGAAGCTTTCTTT | TRBV30 | NA | 13 | NA | TRBJ1-1
CASSLTSRDIGELFF | TGCGCCAGCAGCCTTACGTCGAGGGACATCGGGGAGCTGTTTTTT | TRBV5-1 | NA | 15 | NA | TRBJ2-2
CASSPGQGWNEQFF | TGTGCCAGCAGCCCCGGACAGGGTTGGAATGAGCAGTTCTTC | TRBV7-9 | NA | 14 | TRBD1 | TRBJ2-1
CASSFGQGRGYGYTF | TGCGCCAGCAGCTTCGGACAGGGGAGGGGCTATGGCTACACCTTC | TRBV5-1 | NA | 15 | TRBD1 | TRBJ1-2
CASSPGGQAAEKLFF | TGTGCCAGTAGCCCGGGCGGGCAGGCGGCTGAAAAACTGTTTTTT | TRBV19 | NA | 15 | NA | TRBJ1-4
CASSTNRGNYGYTF | TGTGCCAGTAGTACAAACAGGGGGAACTATGGCTACACCTTC | TRBV19 | NA | 14 | TRBD1 | TRBJ1-2
CASSQGGGQGRGEQFF | TGTGCCAGCAGCCAGGGGGGAGGACAGGGAAGGGGTGAGCAGTTCTTC | TRBV4-2 | NA | 16 | TRBD1 | TRBJ2-1
CASSPIGQGLGYEQYF | TGTGCCAGCAGCCCAATCGGACAGGGGCTGGGGTACGAGCAGTACTTC | TRBV7-8 | NA | 16 | TRBD1 | TRBJ2-7
CASSPGQRSYEQYF | TGTGCCAGTAGTCCGGGACAGCGCTCCTACGAGCAGTACTTC | TRBV19 | NA | 14 | TRBD1 | TRBJ2-7
CASSPEGHYGYTF | TGCGCCAGCAGCCCCGAGGGTCACTATGGCTACACCTTC | TRBV5-1 | NA | 13 | NA | TRBJ1-2
CASREYQETQYF | TGTGCCAGCAGGGAGTACCAAGAGACCCAGTACTTC | TRBV2 | NA | 12 | NA | TRBJ2-5
CASNRDWLGPQYF | TGTGCCAGCAACCGGGACTGGCTAGGTCCCCAGTACTTC | TRBV12-3/TRBV12-4 | NA | 13 | NA | TRBJ2-5
CSVEPSGGRAFYNEQFF | TGCAGCGTTGAACCGAGCGGAGGTAGGGCTTTCTACAATGAGCAGTTCTTC | TRBV29-1 | NA | 17 | NA | TRBJ2-1